One sample yielded the 17 T cell receptor beta chains listed below, sequenced in a study of cytomegalovirus exposure and HLA in healthy donors. PCR employed 60 Vbeta and 13 Jbeta primers. The protocol was immunoSEQ multiplex PCR, while the TCRdb copy is restricted to in-frame clones and leaves out a portion. The profile shows fewer than 110,000 clones, over 65% of them singletons. The sample comprised PBMCs. The receptors derive from a woman in her thirties or forties in good health and CMV-seropositive.

This chain uses TRBV28 with TRBJ1-2, with 10 bases fitting TRBD1. The V gene's germline CDR1 is MDHEN and CDR2 SYDVKM. V dropped 6 bases and J dropped 3; count of bases not matched to a gene: 4. The CDR3 is made up of 14 amino acids. CDR3 in DNA: TGTGCCAGCAGCCAGGGACAGGGGCACTATGGCTACACCTTC. This sequence encodes CASSQGQGHYGYTF.

The chain links TRBV5-1 to TRBJ1-4; D possibly corresponds to TRBD1 (6 bases). Germline V gives CDR1 SGHRS, CDR2 YFSETQ. The CDR3 runs 14 residues. Trimming pared 4 bases from V and 5 bases from J, leaving 12 bases between. Here the CDR3 DNA reads TGCGCCAGCAGCCCGGGACAACTCAATGAAAAACTGTTTTTT. It yields the protein CASSPGQLNEKLFF.

The rearrangement joins TRBV5-1 to TRBJ2-7; weak D call: TRBD2 (5 bases). Between the trimmed V and J ends, which lost 5 bases and 0 bases, there was a span of 9 bases. Germline loops: CDR1 SGHRS, CDR2 YFSETQ. This CDR3 comprises 13 residues. CDR3 sequence: CASRDSDSYEQYF. In DNA, the CDR3 is TGCGCCAGCAGGGACTCAGACTCCTACGAGCAGTACTTC. The full variable domain, rest sourced from reference TRBV5-1 and TRBJ2-7, is KAGVTQTPRYLIKTRGQQVTLSCSPISGHRSVSWYQQTPGQGLQFLFEYFSETQRNKGNFPGRFSGRQFSNSRSEMNVSTLELGDSALYLCASRDSDSYEQYFGPGTRLTVT.

V is TRBV15 and J is TRBJ2-4; possibly TRBD1 for D (6 bases). This CDR3 has 14 residues. Germline CDR1 and CDR2: LNHNV and YYDKDF (reference sequence). V lost 0 bases to trimming and J lost 6 bases, with 9 bases between them. The CDR3 DNA reads as TGTGCCACCAGCAGAGATGGGACACTAAACATTCAGTACTTC. Amino acids: CATSRDGTLNIQYF.

This clone occurred a few times. Other DNA sequences from this sample encode an identical CDR3 as well. This chain joins TRBV30 and TRBJ2-2; D uncertain. This CDR3 comprises 12 residues. Germline CDR1 GTSNPN, CDR2 SVGIG (reference sequence). V lost 4 bases, J lost 0 bases, and 3 bases lay in between. The CDR3 region has the DNA TGTGCCTGGACCTCGAACACCGGGGAGCTGTTTTTT. Protein: CAWTSNTGELFF.

This clone was detected once. This same CDR3 is encoded by further DNA sequences in the sample. The V gene is TRBV5-1, the J gene TRBJ1-2, with TRBD1 matching over 7 bases. Germline V gives CDR1 SGHRS, CDR2 YFSETQ. Trimming at V came to 2 bases and at J to 4 bases, leaving 5 bases not matched to a gene. CDR3 length: 14 amino acids. In DNA form, the CDR3 reads TGCGCCAGCAGCTTAGGGACAGCCTCCTATGGCTACACCTTC. Protein product: CASSLGTASYGYTF.

V and J are TRBV5-6 and TRBJ2-6, with D unclear. The CDR3 covers 14 residues. Between the trimmed V and J ends, which lost 4 bases and 1 base, there was a span of 6 bases. CDR1 is SGHDT, CDR2 YYEEEE, per germline. The CDR3 DNA reads TGTGCCAGCAGCGAGCCTTCTGGGGCCAACGTCCTGACTTTC. It encodes CASSEPSGANVLTF.

The chain recombines TRBV30 with TRBJ2-7, with D uncertain. This CDR3 region has 11 residues. CDR1 GTSNPN and CDR2 SVGIG come from the germline V gene (reference sequence). Trimming left V 1 base short and J 7 bases short, with 8 bases between. The DNA of the CDR3 is TGTGCCTGGAGTGGACTCCGGGAGCAGTACTTC. The encoded protein is CAWSGLREQYF.

This clone was observed a handful of times. The chain couples TRBV5-1 to TRBJ2-1, with D perhaps TRBD2 (6 bases). The germline V gene has CDR1 SGHRS and CDR2 YFSETQ. V was pared by 3 bases and J by 5 bases, with 9 bases between. The CDR3 extends over 13 amino acids. The CDR3 here is CASSSGLHNEQFF. DNA of the CDR3: TGCGCCAGCAGCTCGGGACTCCACAATGAGCAGTTCTTC.

The chain employs TRBV5-4 and TRBJ1-1; D is unresolved. Trimming cost V 2 bases and J 5 bases, with 19 bases left between them. Germline V gene sequence: CDR1 SGHNT, CDR2 YYREEE (reference sequence). This CDR3 contains 16 residues. The CDR3 DNA reads TGTGCCAGCAGCTTAAGAGCGGAGGCTGTAGGGACTGAAGCTTTCTTT. Residues: CASSLRAEAVGTEAFF. Variable domain in full (rest from reference TRBV5-4 and TRBJ1-1): ETGVTQSPTHLIKTRGQQVTLRCSSQSGHNTVSWYQQALGQGPQFIFQYYREEENGRGNFPPRFSGLQFPNYSSELNVNALELDDSALYLCASSLRAEAVGTEAFFGQGTRLTVV.

The sample holds one count of this clone. The chain has TRBV27 and TRBJ1-1; no clear D gene. The V end lost 4 bases, the J end lost 5 bases, and 11 bases lay between the germline ends. The CDR3 length is 13 residues. From germline, CDR1 is MNHEY and CDR2 SMNVEV (reference sequence). The CDR3 reads CASSWNRGTEAFF. The CDR3 DNA reads TGTGCCAGCAGTTGGAATAGAGGGACTGAAGCTTTCTTT.

This clone was seen more than once but under ten times. J is TRBJ1-1 and V is TRBV5-1; D uncertain. Trimming removed 4 bases from V and 3 bases from J, with 13 bases in between. CDR3 length: 14 amino acids. The germline CDR1 and CDR2 sequences are SGHRS and YFSETQ. The CDR3 nucleotides read TGCGCCAGCAGCCGGAATCGGCGGGACACTGAAGCTTTCTTT. Translated: CASSRNRRDTEAFF.

DNA for the CDR3: TGTGCCAGCAGCCAGCCGGACAGGAACACCGGGGAGCTGTTTTTT. It encodes CASSQPDRNTGELFF. This chain joins TRBV4-2 and TRBJ2-2; D perhaps matches TRBD1 (6 bases). CDR1 is LGHNA, CDR2 YNFKEQ, per germline. This CDR3 region has 15 residues. V was clipped by 3 bases and J by 1 base, with 9 bases between them.

This clone was found a few times. Other nucleotide sequences in the sample specify the same CDR3. The CDR3 bases are TGCGCCAGCAGCTCTCAGGGGGCGGGTAATGAAAAACTGTTTTTT. Translated: CASSSQGAGNEKLFF. The chain has TRBV5-1 and TRBJ1-4; 8 nucleotides line up with TRBD1. The CDR3 has 15 amino acids. Germline CDR1 SGHRS, CDR2 YFSETQ. With V trimmed by 3 bases and J by 4 bases, 5 bases remained unmatched. The variable domain in full, with the rest retrieved from reference TRBV5-1 and TRBJ1-4, is KAGVTQTPRYLIKTRGQQVTLSCSPISGHRSVSWYQQTPGQGLQFLFEYFSETQRNKGNFPGRFSGRQFSNSRSEMNVSTLELGDSALYLCASSSQGAGNEKLFFGSGTQLSVL.

This clone has just a few counts. V is TRBV5-1 and J is TRBJ2-7; 9 bases are shared with TRBD1. CDR3 length: 17 amino acids. Germline-derived CDR1 and CDR2 are SGHRS and YFSETQ. The V and J ends lost 3 bases and 2 bases, in that order; junction bases with no gene match: 12. CDR3 residues: CASSSSRDRARTYEQYF. CDR3 coding DNA: TGCGCCAGCAGCTCGTCCCGGGACAGGGCCCGAACCTACGAGCAGTACTTC.

This clone was counted between two and nine times. The chain couples TRBV6-6 to TRBJ2-7; the match to TRBD1 covers 9 bases. Germline CDR1 MNHNY, CDR2 SVGAGI (reference sequence). The CDR3 loop spans 15 amino acids. V was pared by 2 bases and J by 2 bases, with 4 bases of the junction left unmatched. The CDR3 DNA reads as TGTGCCAGCAGTTACGACGGACAGGGGACCTACGAGCAGTACTTC. This gives the protein CASSYDGQGTYEQYF.

V is TRBV30 and J is TRBJ1-4, with D tentatively TRBD1 (5 bases). V gave up 0 bases and J gave up 5 bases, with 13 bases separating them. Germline CDR1 GTSNPN, CDR2 SVGIG (reference sequence). The CDR3 runs 15 residues. The CDR3 DNA sequence: TGTGCCTGGAGTGTAAGGGGTCTCGGGAATGAAAAACTGTTTTTT. It encodes CAWSVRGLGNEKLFF.